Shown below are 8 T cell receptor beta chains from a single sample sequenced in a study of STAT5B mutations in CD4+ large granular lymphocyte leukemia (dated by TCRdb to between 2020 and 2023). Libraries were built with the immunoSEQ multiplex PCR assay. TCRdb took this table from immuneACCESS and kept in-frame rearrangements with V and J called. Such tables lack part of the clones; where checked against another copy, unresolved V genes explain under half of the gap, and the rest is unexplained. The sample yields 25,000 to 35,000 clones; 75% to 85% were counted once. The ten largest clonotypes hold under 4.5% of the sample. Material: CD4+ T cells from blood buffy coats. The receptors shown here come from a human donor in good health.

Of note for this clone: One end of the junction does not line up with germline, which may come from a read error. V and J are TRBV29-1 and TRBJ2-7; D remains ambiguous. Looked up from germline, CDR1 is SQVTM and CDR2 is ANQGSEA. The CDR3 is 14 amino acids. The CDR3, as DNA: TGCGGCGTTGAGGTTTCAGCTGGAATGGGTGAGCAGTACTTC. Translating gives CGVEVSAGMGEQYF.

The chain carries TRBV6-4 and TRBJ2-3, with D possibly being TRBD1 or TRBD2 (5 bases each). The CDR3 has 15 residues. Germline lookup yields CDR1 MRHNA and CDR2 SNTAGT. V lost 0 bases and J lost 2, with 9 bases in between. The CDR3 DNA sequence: TGTGCCAGCAGTGACTCGGGGGACCTCACAGATACGCAGTATTTT. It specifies CASSDSGDLTDTQYF.

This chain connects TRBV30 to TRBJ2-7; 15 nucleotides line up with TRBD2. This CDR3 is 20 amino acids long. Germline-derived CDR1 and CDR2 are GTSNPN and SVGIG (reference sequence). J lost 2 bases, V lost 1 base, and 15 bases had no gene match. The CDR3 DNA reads TGTGCCTGGAGTGCATACTCGGGACTAGCGGGAGGAGGGGCGACCTACGAGCAGTACTTC. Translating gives CAWSAYSGLAGGGATYEQYF.

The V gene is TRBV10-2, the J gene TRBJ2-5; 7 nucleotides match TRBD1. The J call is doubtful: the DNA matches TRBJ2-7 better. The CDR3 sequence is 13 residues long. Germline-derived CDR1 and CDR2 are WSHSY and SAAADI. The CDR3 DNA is TGCGCCAGCAGCCGGGACAGAGCCTACGAGCAGTACTTC. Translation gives CASSRDRAYEQYF.

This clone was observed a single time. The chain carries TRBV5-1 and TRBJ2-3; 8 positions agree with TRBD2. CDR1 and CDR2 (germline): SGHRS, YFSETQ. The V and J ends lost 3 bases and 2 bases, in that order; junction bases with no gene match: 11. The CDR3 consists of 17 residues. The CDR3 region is CASSSSGTSGTTDTQYF. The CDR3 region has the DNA TGCGCCAGCAGCTCAAGCGGAACTAGCGGAACCACAGATACGCAGTATTTT.

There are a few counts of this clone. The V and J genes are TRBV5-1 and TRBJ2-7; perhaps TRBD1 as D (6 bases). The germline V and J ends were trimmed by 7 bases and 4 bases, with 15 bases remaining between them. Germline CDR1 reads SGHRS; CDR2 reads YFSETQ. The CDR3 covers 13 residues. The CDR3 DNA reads TGCGCCAGCGCTATATCCCAGGGGTACGAGCAGTACTTC. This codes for CASAISQGYEQYF.

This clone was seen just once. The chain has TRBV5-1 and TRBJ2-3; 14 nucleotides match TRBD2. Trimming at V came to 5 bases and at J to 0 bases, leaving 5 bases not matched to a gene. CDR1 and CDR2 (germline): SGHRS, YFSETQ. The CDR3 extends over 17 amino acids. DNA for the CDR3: TGCGCCAGCAGGAGGACTAGCGGGAGGAAGAGCACAGATACGCAGTATTTT. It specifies CASRRTSGRKSTDTQYF.

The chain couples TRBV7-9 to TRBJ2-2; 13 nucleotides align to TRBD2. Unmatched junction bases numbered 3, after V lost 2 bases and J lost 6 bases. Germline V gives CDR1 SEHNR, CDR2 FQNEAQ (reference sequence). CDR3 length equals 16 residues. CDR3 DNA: TGTGCCAGCAGCTTACAACTAGCGGGAGGGGCCGGGGAGCTGTTTTTT. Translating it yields CASSLQLAGGAGELFF.